Presented here are 16 T cell receptor beta chains from one specimen sequenced in a study of T cell responses to AZD1222 COVID-19 vaccine. The method was immunoSEQ multiplex PCR; TCRdb's version includes in-frame clones alone and lacks a portion of them. The sample includes 110,000 to 150,000 clones, over 85% of them seen just once. This sample comprised peripheral blood, obtained on day 0 of AZD1222 vaccination. The source of these receptors is an adult in good health.

This rearrangement joins TRBV30 to TRBJ1-2; D gene ambiguous. V was shortened by 2 bases and J by 8 bases, with 18 bases between the two germline ends. This CDR3 comprises 14 residues. Germline V lookup: CDR1 GTSNPN, CDR2 SVGIG (reference sequence). The CDR3 region is CAWSTPAGLRGYTF. As DNA, the CDR3 is TGTGCCTGGAGTACCCCTGCAGGTTTGCGGGGCTACACCTTC.

The CDR3 reads CASSLDRRENEQYF. The CDR3 nucleotides are TGTGCCAGCAGCTTAGATAGAAGAGAGAACGAGCAGTACTTC. This chain uses TRBV11-2 with TRBJ2-7, with no clear D. V lost 0 bases and J lost 5, with 11 bases in between. The CDR3 is 14 residues long. The germline V gene encodes CDR1 SGHAT and CDR2 FQNNGV.

The chain has TRBV5-1 and TRBJ2-1; D gene ambiguous. Trimming pared 0 bases from V and 1 base from J, leaving 8 bases between. The germline CDR1 and CDR2 sequences are SGHRS and YFSETQ. The CDR3 length is 15 residues. The DNA of the CDR3 is TGCGCCAGCAGCTTGGACGCCAGGTCCTACAATGAGCAGTTCTTC. This sequence encodes CASSLDARSYNEQFF.

The V and J genes are TRBV21-1 and TRBJ2-7; TRBD1, the table's D call, was not compared with the DNA. TRBV21-1 is classified as a pseudogene. The CDR3 has 15 amino acids. CDR3 sequence reads: CASLTGLDFSYEQYF. DNA of the CDR3: TGTGCCAGCTTGACAGGGTTAGATTTCTCCTACGAGCAGTACTTC.

This chain joins TRBV5-4 and TRBJ1-1; TRBD1 matches 10 bases. There are 15 residues in the CDR3. After removal of 5 bases from V and 3 bases from J, the junction contained 7 bases not matched to a gene. The germline CDR1 and CDR2 sequences are SGHNT and YYREEE (reference sequence). This CDR3 reads CASRRTGGGYTEAFF. The CDR3 nucleotides are TGTGCCAGCAGGAGGACAGGGGGGGGATACACTGAAGCTTTCTTT.

The CDR3 region has the DNA TGCGCCAGCAGCTTGGATGGACTCTATACGTTCTACGAGCAGTACTTC. It yields the protein CASSLDGLYTFYEQYF. This chain links TRBV5-1 with TRBJ2-7; TRBD2 is a possible D gene (5 bases). Trimming stripped 0 bases from V and 3 bases from J, with 16 bases between. Germline V gene data show CDR1 as SGHRS and CDR2 as YFSETQ. The CDR3 loop spans 16 amino acids.

The chain recombines TRBV7-8 with TRBJ2-1; no reliable D call. This CDR3 contains 14 residues. The germline V and J ends were trimmed by 8 bases and 0 bases, with 11 bases remaining between them. Germline CDR1 is SGHVS and CDR2 is FQNEAQ. The DNA of the CDR3 is TGTGCCAGCGGACGATCCAGCTCCTACAATGAGCAGTTCTTC. It specifies CASGRSSSYNEQFF.

This clone has just one count. The rearrangement uses TRBV7-2 and TRBJ1-4, with 7 positions matching TRBD1. The V segment lost 5 bases and the J segment 7 bases; nucleotides outside the gene matches: 10. This CDR3 is built from 15 residues. Per germline, CDR1 SGHTA and CDR2 FQGNSA. The DNA for the CDR3 is TGTGCCAGCAGCAGTAACAGGGGAGGAGGTGAAAAACTGTTTTTT. Residues: CASSSNRGGGEKLFF.

In this sample, this clone turned up a few times. V usage is TRBV7-3 and J usage is TRBJ1-4, with a tentative D call TRBD1 (5 bases). Trimming stripped 7 bases from V and 1 base from J, with 19 bases between. Germline V gene sequence: CDR1 SGHTA, CDR2 FQGTGA. The length of the CDR3 is 17 residues. CDR3 DNA: TGTGCCAGCACCAACGGGGGGAAAACGCAAACTAATGAAAAACTGTTTTTT. Its protein product is CASTNGGKTQTNEKLFF.

The chain uses TRBV15 and TRBJ2-7, with TRBD1 identical over 12 bases. CDR3 length: 15 residues. Germline CDR1 reads LNHNV; CDR2 reads YYDKDF (reference sequence). V was pared by 1 base and J by 5 bases, with 3 bases of the junction left unmatched. CDR3 coding DNA: TGTGCCACCAGCAGAGGGGGACAGGGGGCTCACGAGCAGTACTTC. It is translated as CATSRGGQGAHEQYF.

V usage is TRBV4-3 and J usage is TRBJ1-1; TRBD1 matches at 8 bases. V dropped 0 bases and J dropped 1; count of bases not matched to a gene: 10. Germline V gene sequence: CDR1 LGHNA, CDR2 YSLEER. This CDR3 contains 18 residues. CDR3 region: CASSQDIGQGAGNTEAFF. Written as DNA, the CDR3 is TGCGCCAGCAGCCAAGATATCGGGCAGGGGGCCGGGAACACTGAAGCTTTCTTT.

V and J are TRBV25-1 and TRBJ1-3; D is undetermined. The ends were cut back, 2 bases at V and 0 bases at J, with 5 bases in the middle. This CDR3 is built from 14 residues. Germline V gene data show CDR1 as MGHDK and CDR2 as SYGVNS. The CDR3 DNA follows: TGTGCCAGCAGTGAAGGGCCCTCTGGAAACACCATATATTTT. It is translated as CASSEGPSGNTIYF. Looking up the rest from reference TRBV25-1 and TRBJ1-3 gives the full variable domain: EADIYQTPRYLVIGTGKKITLECSQTMGHDKMYWYQQDPGMELHLIHYSYGVNSTEKGDLSSESTVSRIRTEHFPLTLESARPSHTSQYLCASSEGPSGNTIYFGEGSWLTVV.

The J gene is TRBJ2-5, the V gene TRBV9; D uncertain. The CDR3 contains 14 residues. The V end lost 2 bases, the J end lost 5 bases, and 13 bases lay between the germline ends. CDR1 SGDLS and CDR2 YYNGEE come from the germline V gene. CDR3 region: CASSVGLRSETQYF. For the CDR3, the DNA is TGTGCCAGCAGCGTCGGTCTCCGATCGGAGACCCAGTACTTC.

This chain uses TRBV4-1 with TRBJ2-7; a weak D match, TRBD2 (5 bases). V was pared by 1 base and J by 7 bases, with 14 bases between. The CDR3 is made up of 14 amino acids. From germline, CDR1 is MGHRA and CDR2 YSYEKL. In nucleotides, the CDR3 is TGCGCCAGCAGCCAAGTGGCGCGGAGGTGGGAGCAGTACTTC. Protein sequence: CASSQVARRWEQYF.

V usage is TRBV6-2 or TRBV6-3 and J usage is TRBJ2-5; D possibly corresponds to TRBD1 (5 bases). Trimming cost V 5 bases and J 0 bases, with 13 bases left between them. Germline lookup yields CDR1 MNHEY and CDR2 SVGEGT. This CDR3 contains 15 residues. For the CDR3, the DNA is TGTGCCAGCAGTACTGGCAGGGAAAACCAAGAGACCCAGTACTTC. This encodes CASSTGRENQETQYF.

The chain links TRBV24-1 to TRBJ2-2; 10 bases are shared with TRBD1. V was clipped by 6 bases and J by 3 bases; unmatched bases: 3. Germline V CDR1 and CDR2: KGHDR, SFDVKD. The CDR3 contains 15 residues. CDR3 residues: CATSTGQGHTGELFF. The CDR3 DNA follows: TGTGCCACCAGTACGGGACAGGGGCACACCGGGGAGCTGTTTTTT.